This paragraph reports one T cell receptor (beta chain). Trimming took 8 bases from V and 6 from J, leaving 13 bases between them. Germline V gene lookup returns CDR1 MGHDK and CDR2 SYGVNS. This CDR3 is 13 amino acids long. This record comes from a study of blood T cell repertoires in COVID-19. As handled by the study authors: Reference gene primer amplification gave nucleated cell count estimates. TCRdb's table, derived via immunoSEQ multiplex PCR, lists solely in-frame clones and lacks some. For V, J and clone size, that table is used; D and trimming come from the DNA. The sample carries some 200,000 clones, approximately 92% recorded once.

The sequence was obtained from a woman aged 18-29 years in a cohort exposed to, infected with or recovered from COVID-19 (not recorded which). The chain carries TRBV25-1 and TRBJ2-2; D call uncertain. The sample consisted of PBMCs or T cells enriched from blood (not recorded which). In DNA, the CDR3 is TGTGCCAGCCTCCCCCCGAGAGCCGGGGAGCTGTTTTTT. Protein sequence: CASLPPRAGELFF.